These 21 T cell receptor beta chains were sequenced from one sample in a study of blood T cells in healthy people across ages. The second PCR ran roughly 7 to 12 cycles with a sample-barcoded 5' primer and J-beta primers. Each CDR3 protein is one row after TCRdb ran MiXCR on the 5' RACE reads. Among hundreds of thousands of distinct CDR3 sequences listed, about 32% were seen once. Sequences were obtained from blood. The receptor set was obtained from an elderly woman in good health.

Points on this clonotype: An end of the junction differs from the germline gene, which may be a read error. The CDR3 DNA reads as TGTACCAGCAGCTCCCCGGCCGGGGATACCGTACACGAGCAGTACTTC. Its translation is CTSSSPAGDTVHEQYF. The chain has TRBV11-2 and TRBJ2-5; tentatively, D is TRBD2 (5 bases). The J call may be incorrect, as the DNA end agrees better with TRBJ2-7. The CDR3 runs to 16 residues. Germline CDR1 and CDR2: SGHAT and FQNNGV.

This clonotype was detected many times. The V and J genes are TRBV7-9 and TRBJ2-7; D is possibly TRBD1 (5 bases). The germline CDR1 and CDR2 sequences are SEHNR and FQNEAQ (reference sequence). There are 12 residues in the CDR3. Trimming removed 4 bases from V and 2 bases from J, with 6 bases in between. CDR3 coding DNA: TGTGCCAGCAGCTCGGACACCTACGAGCAGTACTTC. Its translation is CASSSDTYEQYF.

To note about this clonotype: A read error may be the cause here, since a much bigger clone is one base away. The chain recombines TRBV7-3 with TRBJ2-5, with D unclear. Germline CDR1 and CDR2: SGHTA and FQGTGA. The CDR3 has 13 residues. In nucleotides, the CDR3 is TGTGCCGGCAGCACCGGACCCCCAGAGACCCAGTACTTC. It is translated as CAGSTGPPETQYF.

The chain uses TRBV10-3 and TRBJ2-5, with D possibly matching TRBD2 (5 bases). Germline V gene sequence: CDR1 ENHRY, CDR2 SYGVKD. The CDR3 length is 11 residues. With 10 bases removed from V and 5 bases from J, the gap between germline ends came to 11 bases. The CDR3 DNA reads TGTGCCACCCCGACGGGGGAGACCCAGTACTTC. Translated: CATPTGETQYF.

This clonotype was seen ten or more times. The DNA for the CDR3 is TGCAGCGTTGGAGTAGGGGGGCCCAATGAGCAGTTCTTC. Encoded protein: CSVGVGGPNEQFF. The chain is built from TRBV29-1 and TRBJ2-1; tentatively, D is TRBD1 or TRBD2 (6 bases each). Trimming took 4 bases from V and 6 from J, leaving 13 bases between them. CDR1 and CDR2 (germline): SQVTM, ANQGSEA. The CDR3 is 13 amino acids.

The table lists this clonotype with many counts. The chain combines TRBV20-1 with TRBJ2-7; perhaps TRBD2 as D (6 bases). V gave up 6 bases and J gave up 2 bases, with 14 bases separating them. CDR3 size: 13 residues. From germline, CDR1 is DFQATT and CDR2 SNEGSKA (reference sequence). CDR3 protein: CSARGDWTYEQYF. CDR3 nucleotide sequence: TGCAGTGCCCGAGGGGACTGGACCTACGAGCAGTACTTC.

This clonotype was seen repeatedly, ten times or more. The genes are TRBV30 and TRBJ2-1; TRBD2 matches at 15 bases. The V segment lost 2 bases and the J segment 6 bases; nucleotides outside the gene matches: 5. The CDR3 is 16 amino acids. Germline CDR1 and CDR2: GTSNPN and SVGIG (reference sequence). The CDR3 DNA follows: TGTGCCTGGAGTATAGGACTAGCGGGGGGGGTCAATGAGCAGTTCTTC. Translated, it gives CAWSIGLAGGVNEQFF.

This clonotype has at least ten counts. This chain uses TRBV12-5 with TRBJ1-2; D is unclear. The CDR3 extends over 15 amino acids. In germline, CDR1 is LGHNT, CDR2 FRNRAP. Trimming left V 1 base short and J 2 bases short, with 11 bases between. The CDR3 region is CASGLASGPNYGYTF. The CDR3 bases are TGTGCTAGTGGTTTGGCTTCAGGACCGAACTATGGCTACACCTTC. Full variable domain (rest looked up from reference TRBV12-5 and TRBJ1-2): DARVTQTPRHKVTEMGQEVTMRCQPILGHNTVFWYRQTMMQGLELLAYFRNRAPLDDSGMPKDRFSAEMPDATLATLKIQPSEPRDSAVYFCASGLASGPNYGYTFGSGTRLTVV.

Many counts were recorded for this clonotype. The V gene is TRBV7-3, the J gene TRBJ2-3; no firm D call. CDR1 and CDR2 (germline): SGHTA, FQGTGA. V gave up 0 bases and J gave up 5 bases, with 6 bases separating them. CDR3 length equals 13 residues. CDR3: CASSLTFGDTQYF. CDR3 sequence (DNA): TGTGCCAGCAGCTTAACGTTTGGAGATACGCAGTATTTT. Combining the CDR3 with reference TRBV7-3 and TRBJ2-3 gives the whole variable domain GAGVSQTPSNKVTEKGKYVELRCDPISGHTALYWYRQSLGQGPEFLIYFQGTGAADDSGLPNDRFFAVRPEGSVSTLKIQRTERGDSAVYLCASSLTFGDTQYFGPGTRLTVL.

The chain's CDR3 is CASSLASGTGGSTFTGELFF. The CDR3 DNA reads TGCGCCAGCAGCTTGGCCTCCGGGACAGGGGGCTCAACGTTCACCGGGGAGCTGTTTTTT. This chain connects TRBV5-1 to TRBJ2-2; 12 nucleotides agree with TRBD1. The V gene end was trimmed by 0 bases and the J gene end by 4 bases; junction bases not matched to a gene: 13. The CDR3 runs to 20 residues. CDR1 is SGHRS, CDR2 YFSETQ, per germline.

With regard to this clonotype: One end of the junction varies from germline; a read error may be responsible. This chain uses TRBV20-1 with TRBJ1-1, with unresolved D. CDR1 DFQATT and CDR2 SNEGSKA come from the germline V gene (reference sequence). The CDR3 has 14 amino acids. The CDR3 loop reads CSARREGDYTEACF. The CDR3 DNA is TGCAGTGCACGACGGGAGGGCGATTACACTGAAGCTTGCTTT.

The chain employs TRBV5-1 and TRBJ2-1, with 11 nucleotides matching TRBD1. Near its end, the DNA agrees better with TRBJ2-7, so the J call may be wrong. Germline loops: CDR1 SGHRS, CDR2 YFSETQ. This CDR3 comprises 15 residues. Here the CDR3 DNA reads TGCGCCAGCAGCCATCAGGGACAGGGGGGCAATGAGCAGTACTTC. This gives the protein CASSHQGQGGNEQYF.

This clonotype was seen ten or more times. No DNA is shown, since the ends of the CDR3 on it are uncertain; the CDR3 is the one TCRdb lists. V and J are TRBV3-1 and TRBJ1-2. The CDR3 has 13 amino acids, counting both end residues. Germline V CDR1 and CDR2: LGHDT, YNNKEL (reference sequence). CDR3 sequence reads: CASSPVADGSHTF.

This clonotype has just a few counts. A much larger clonotype is one base distant, so this may be a read error. V is TRBV7-2 and J is TRBJ2-4; D possibly corresponds to TRBD1 (5 bases). CDR3 length: 14 amino acids. The germline CDR1 and CDR2 sequences are SGHTA and FQGNSA. V shed 2 bases and J shed 6 bases, with 11 bases lying between them. CDR3 region: CASSLIPRGNIQYF. The CDR3 nucleotides read TGTGCCAGCAGCTTAATCCCTAGGGGAAACATTCAGTACTTC.

The J gene is TRBJ1-1, the V gene TRBV5-1; TRBD1 might be the D (6 bases). Germline V gives CDR1 SGHRS, CDR2 YFSETQ. Trimming stripped 5 bases from V and 2 bases from J, with 16 bases between. CDR3 length equals 15 residues. The CDR3 coding sequence is TGCGCCAGCAGTCTGGTTACAGGGTTTAACACTGAAGCTTTCTTT. It yields the protein CASSLVTGFNTEAFF.

This clonotype was recorded a few times. The chain links TRBV6-1 to TRBJ1-2; no reliable D call. The CDR3 extends over 13 amino acids. Germline V gives CDR1 MNHNS, CDR2 SASEGT. Trimming pared 2 bases from V and 8 bases from J, leaving 12 bases between. CDR3 sequence: CASSEYPGGGYTF. The DNA for the CDR3 is TGTGCCAGCAGTGAATACCCTGGTGGCGGCTACACCTTC.

About this clonotype itself: This may arise from a read error, as a much more abundant clone is one base away. CDR3 in DNA: TGCAGTGCTAGTCTGACAGGGGGCCGAAGCTACGAGCAGTACTTC. Residues: CSASLTGGRSYEQYF. The V call is TRBV20-1, the J call TRBJ2-7; TRBD1 aligns across 10 bases. The germline CDR1 and CDR2 sequences are DFQATT and SNEGSKA (reference sequence). The CDR3 contains 15 residues. V dropped 3 bases and J dropped 3; count of bases not matched to a gene: 8.

This clonotype was counted ten times or more. V gene TRBV7-2 combines with J gene TRBJ2-7; 9 bases agree with TRBD1. Germline-derived CDR1 and CDR2 are SGHTA and FQGNSA. Trimming cost V 5 bases and J 4 bases; bases outside gene matches: 6. The CDR3 has 14 residues. CDR3 in amino acids: CASSPRDRDYEQYF. The DNA of the CDR3 is TGTGCCAGCAGCCCAAGGGACAGGGATTACGAGCAGTACTTC.

This clonotype showed up many times. This sequence joins TRBV7-2 and TRBJ2-7; 10 bases align to TRBD2. V was clipped by 7 bases and J by 0 bases; unmatched bases: 6. Germline V gives CDR1 SGHTA, CDR2 FQGNSA. The CDR3 contains 15 residues. The CDR3, as DNA: TGTGCCAGCACGCGAACTAGCGGGGTCTCCTACGAGCAGTACTTC. It codes for CASTRTSGVSYEQYF.

With respect to this clonotype: An end of the junction differs from the germline gene, which may be a read error. The V gene is TRBV5-1, the J gene TRBJ2-1; 10 positions agree with TRBD2. CDR1 and CDR2 from the germline V gene are SGHRS and YFSETQ. CDR3 length: 18 amino acids. The CDR3 DNA is TGCGCCAGCAGCTCGGGGACTAGCGCTTCGACGGGTAACAATGAGCACTACTTC. It specifies CASSSGTSASTGNNEHYF.

As to this clonotype: This may stem from a read error, because a much larger clone lies one nucleotide away. The chain carries TRBV20-1 and TRBJ2-1, with 11 bases that match TRBD2. The end of the DNA aligns better with TRBJ2-7, so the J call may be wrong. This CDR3 contains 16 residues. From germline, CDR1 is DFQATT and CDR2 SNEGSKA (reference sequence). This CDR3 reads CSALRLAGSSYNEQYF. The CDR3 DNA is TGCAGTGCTCTTAGACTAGCGGGGAGCTCCTACAATGAGCAGTACTTC.